Below, 23 T cell receptor beta chains from the same sample are listed, as sequenced in a study of T cell repertoires in cytomegalovirus infection. TCRdb called the reads again in MiXCR, with one record for every CDR3 protein. This repertoire shows hundreds of thousands of distinct CDR3 sequences, 9.5% found once; its top ten account for 3.5% to 4.5%. Sequenced: PBMCs. Receptors originate from a human donor in good health (CMV status not recorded). Some clones in this sample may be carry-over from other donors' samples.

This clonotype was counted at least ten times. The chain recombines TRBV7-2 with TRBJ2-5, with 9 bases that match TRBD1. After removal of 6 bases from V and 4 bases from J, the junction contained 9 bases not matched to a gene. CDR3 length equals 15 residues. Per the germline V gene, CDR1 is SGHTA and CDR2 is FQGNSA. CDR3 protein: CASRLRQGVRETQYF. In nucleotides, the CDR3 is TGTGCCAGCAGGTTACGACAGGGGGTGCGAGAGACCCAGTACTTC.

The chain is built from TRBV28 and TRBJ2-2, with TRBD1 identical over 7 bases. Germline values: CDR1 MDHEN, CDR2 SYDVKM. CDR3 length: 15 residues. The V gene end was trimmed by 5 bases and the J gene end by 4 bases; junction bases not matched to a gene: 7. The DNA for the CDR3 is TGTGCCAGCAGTCTTCAAACAGGGGCCACCGGGGAGCTGTTTTTT. As protein: CASSLQTGATGELFF.

Ten or more counts support this clonotype. The chain has TRBV28 and TRBJ2-1, with 9 bases identical to TRBD2. Germline-derived CDR1 and CDR2 are MDHEN and SYDVKM. The CDR3 is made up of 16 amino acids. V was clipped by 8 bases and J by 4 bases; unmatched bases: 12. In DNA, the CDR3 is TGTGCCAGCGCCTTCCCGGGTAGCGGGGGATACAATGAGCAGTTCTTC. It yields the protein CASAFPGSGGYNEQFF.

The chain couples TRBV6-5 to TRBJ2-3; TRBD1 aligns across 9 bases. The CDR3 extends over 15 amino acids. The ends lost 8 bases at V and 3 bases at J; junction bases unmatched: 9. Germline V gene lookup returns CDR1 MNHEY and CDR2 SVGAGI. As DNA, the CDR3 is TGTGCCAGCTCTCTACAGGGGGCTACTACAGATACGCAGTATTTT. This sequence encodes CASSLQGATTDTQYF.

This clonotype was detected only a few times. The gene calls are TRBV7-3 and TRBJ2-3; 9 bases are a match to TRBD2. There are 16 residues in the CDR3. Germline V gives CDR1 SGHTA, CDR2 FQGTGA. Trimming at V came to 2 bases and at J to 1 base, leaving 4 bases not matched to a gene. The CDR3 protein is CASSLAGGPGTDTQYF. DNA of the CDR3: TGTGCCAGCAGCTTAGCGGGAGGGCCGGGCACAGATACGCAGTATTTT.

This rearrangement joins TRBV7-9 to TRBJ2-1; TRBD1 agrees at 8 bases. The length of the CDR3 is 13 residues. Germline V gives CDR1 SEHNR, CDR2 FQNEAQ (reference sequence). The V and J ends lost 8 bases and 9 bases, in that order; junction bases with no gene match: 9. For the CDR3, the DNA is TGTGCCAGCTGCAGACAGGGGTGGTCTGAGCAGTTCTTC. It translates to CASCRQGWSEQFF.

This clonotype was recorded at least ten times. The genes are TRBV7-2 and TRBJ2-2, with D hard to call. Germline assignment: CDR1 SGHTA and CDR2 FQGNSA. Trimming removed 1 base at V and 5 bases at J, with 8 bases between. The length of the CDR3 is 14 residues. Written as DNA, the CDR3 is TGTGCCAGCAGCTTAGATCTGGGGACCGGGGAGCTGTTTTTT. The encoded protein is CASSLDLGTGELFF.

The genes are TRBV20-1 and TRBJ1-2, with a weak D call TRBD1 (5 bases). Trimming stripped 0 bases from V and 4 bases from J, with 15 bases between. There are 15 residues in the CDR3. The germline gives CDR1 DFQATT, CDR2 SNEGSKA (reference sequence). The CDR3 DNA reads TGCAGTGCTAGAGAAGCCGGCGGGGGTTTCTATGGCTACACCTTC. It translates to CSAREAGGGFYGYTF.

This chain connects TRBV6-4 to TRBJ2-1; 8 positions match TRBD1. The CDR3 has 13 amino acids. Germline CDR1 MRHNA, CDR2 SNTAGT. The V and J ends lost 4 bases and 10 bases, in that order; junction bases with no gene match: 6. CDR3 bases: TGTGCCAGCAGTGCTGACAGGGGAGGAGAGCAGTTCTTC. Translated, it gives CASSADRGGEQFF.

This clonotype was recorded at least ten times. The V call is TRBV7-2, the J call TRBJ1-4, with D perhaps TRBD1 (5 bases). There are 16 residues in the CDR3. With 5 bases removed from V and 2 bases from J, the gap between germline ends came to 15 bases. The germline V gene encodes CDR1 SGHTA and CDR2 FQGNSA. CDR3 loop: CASSAGPRQTNEKLFF. The CDR3 DNA is TGTGCCAGCAGCGCCGGGCCACGACAGACTAATGAAAAACTGTTTTTT.

This clonotype was detected a few times. The rearrangement joins TRBV12-3 or TRBV12-4 to TRBJ2-7; 7 nucleotides agree with TRBD1. V lost 5 bases, J lost 7 bases, and 14 bases stayed unmatched. CDR3 size: 15 residues. For the CDR3, the DNA is TGTGCCAGCAGTCAGCTACAGGGGATAGAGAGAGAGCAGTACTTC. Its protein is CASSQLQGIEREQYF.

This clonotype was detected a few times. The chain has TRBV12-3 or TRBV12-4 and TRBJ2-3, with D perhaps TRBD1 or TRBD2 (5 bases each). The V and J ends lost 4 bases and 4 bases respectively, with 12 bases between them. CDR3 length equals 14 residues. The CDR3 protein is CASSSPGAADTQYF. The CDR3 nucleotides are TGTGCCAGCAGTTCCCCCGGGGCGGCAGATACGCAGTATTTT.

This clonotype was recorded many times. This CDR3 is CASSLGLAGGEAFF. CDR3 DNA sequence: TGTGCCAGCAGCTTAGGGTTGGCCGGCGGTGAAGCTTTCTTT. V and J are TRBV7-2 and TRBJ1-1, with D unclear. The CDR3 covers 14 residues. V lost 1 base, J lost 7 bases, and 13 bases lay in between. Looked up from germline, CDR1 is SGHTA and CDR2 is FQGNSA.

This clonotype was seen ten or more times. This rearrangement joins TRBV5-4 to TRBJ2-7; TRBD2 might be the D (6 bases). CDR3 length: 16 amino acids. With 4 bases removed from V and 2 bases from J, the gap between germline ends came to 19 bases. Germline V gene data show CDR1 as SGHNT and CDR2 as YYREEE (reference sequence). CDR3 bases: TGTGCCAGCAGCATCGACCCTTCTAGCGCGACCTACGAGCAGTACTTC. Its translation: CASSIDPSSATYEQYF.

The rearrangement joins TRBV20-1 to TRBJ2-7; 9 bases fit TRBD2. Germline assignment: CDR1 DFQATT and CDR2 SNEGSKA (reference sequence). This CDR3 is built from 14 residues. V gave up 7 bases and J gave up 4 bases; unmatched junction bases: 11. The DNA for the CDR3 is TGCAGTGTCAAAGCGGGGGGAAATACGTACGAGCAGTACTTC. Translated: CSVKAGGNTYEQYF.

This clonotype came up many times. The chain joins TRBV7-2 to TRBJ2-2; D is perhaps TRBD1 (7 bases). Germline V lookup: CDR1 SGHTA, CDR2 FQGNSA. V dropped 4 bases and J dropped 5 bases, with 14 bases sitting between them. This CDR3 is 15 amino acids long. CDR3 residues: CASSSRQGGTGELFF. The CDR3 nucleotides read TGTGCCAGCAGCTCGCGACAGGGAGGAACCGGGGAGCTGTTTTTT.

The chain has TRBV3-1 and TRBJ2-5; D ambiguous. The V gene lost 0 bases and the J gene lost 4 bases, with 12 bases spanning the gap. The CDR3 sequence is 15 residues long. Looked up from germline, CDR1 is LGHDT and CDR2 is YNNKEL (reference sequence). The CDR3 sequence: CASSQERFNRETQYF. The CDR3 DNA sequence: TGTGCCAGCAGCCAAGAGAGGTTCAATAGAGAGACCCAGTACTTC.

This clonotype was counted a few times. J is TRBJ1-5 and V is TRBV6-1; unclear D gene. CDR1 and CDR2 (germline): MNHNS, SASEGT. Trimming took off 9 bases at V and 3 bases at J, with 18 bases between the two ends. The CDR3 runs to 15 residues. The CDR3 is CASLPVGRTNQPQHF. CDR3 coding DNA: TGTGCCAGTCTACCCGTTGGGAGGACCAATCAGCCCCAGCATTTT.

This clonotype was found many times. CDR3 residues: CASSLAGQGNYEQYF. The DNA of the CDR3 is TGTGCCAGCAGCTTAGCAGGACAGGGTAACTACGAGCAGTACTTC. This rearrangement joins TRBV7-2 to TRBJ2-7; the match to TRBD1 covers 8 bases. The CDR3 is 15 residues long. Germline V gene data show CDR1 as SGHTA and CDR2 as FQGNSA. With V trimmed by 0 bases and J by 3 bases, 4 bases remained unmatched.

This clonotype has a handful of counts. The J gene is TRBJ2-5, the V gene TRBV7-8; 9 nucleotides match TRBD1. The CDR3 has 16 residues. The germline CDR1 and CDR2 sequences are SGHVS and FQNEAQ. The V segment lost 5 bases and the J segment 4 bases; nucleotides outside the gene matches: 11. Here the CDR3 reads CASSPRRTGVLETQYF. DNA of the CDR3: TGTGCCAGCAGCCCCCGGCGGACAGGGGTGTTAGAGACCCAGTACTTC.

This clonotype was seen a few times. This chain links TRBV20-1 with TRBJ1-2; 7 nucleotides agree with TRBD1. CDR3 length equals 13 residues. Per the germline V gene, CDR1 is DFQATT and CDR2 is SNEGSKA (reference sequence). The CDR3 loop is CIHRAQGSYGYTF. As DNA, the CDR3 is TGCATCCACCGAGCACAGGGGTCCTATGGCTACACCTTC.

This clonotype was observed at least ten times. The gene calls are TRBV7-3 and TRBJ2-5; 9 nucleotides match TRBD1. The germline gives CDR1 SGHTA, CDR2 FQGTGA. V shed 4 bases, J shed 5 bases, and the junction held 8 bases outside the gene matches. This CDR3 is 15 amino acids long. CDR3 loop: CASSSQGAQGETQYF. The CDR3 coding sequence is TGTGCCAGCAGCTCACAGGGGGCACAGGGGGAGACCCAGTACTTC.

This clonotype was counted ten times or more. This chain joins TRBV7-8 and TRBJ2-4; possible D gene TRBD1, 5 bases. V was clipped by 5 bases and J by 2 bases, with 19 bases between them. Germline loops: CDR1 SGHVS, CDR2 FQNEAQ. CDR3 size: 17 residues. CDR3 sequence: CASSPPIREQTKNIQYF. In nucleotides, the CDR3 is TGTGCCAGCAGCCCCCCAATCAGGGAACAGACCAAAAACATTCAGTACTTC.